One and the same sample provided the 20 T cell receptor beta chains below, sequenced in a study of OX40 agonist ivuxolimab in advanced cancers. TCRdb's table, derived via immunoSEQ multiplex PCR, lists solely in-frame clones and lacks some. There are roughly 80,000 clones in the sample; around 86% occur only once, and over 1.5% lies in the top ten. The sample here was CD4+ or CD8+ T cells sorted from blood, taken in a trial of the OX40 agonist ivuxolimab. Receptors originate from an adult with an advanced solid tumor such as melanoma, head and neck, liver or kidney cancer.

This chain joins TRBV6-1 and TRBJ2-5; D tentatively fits TRBD1 or TRBD2 (5 bases each). Germline-derived CDR1 and CDR2 are MNHNS and SASEGT. The ends were cut back, 6 bases at V and 1 base at J, with 15 bases in the middle. The CDR3 covers 15 residues. The DNA for the CDR3 is TGTGCCAGCAGCCTAGATCCAGGGACCCAAGAGACCCAGTACTTC. Protein sequence: CASSLDPGTQETQYF.

The gene calls are TRBV4-2 and TRBJ2-3; D tentatively reads TRBD1 or TRBD2 (5 bases each). Germline V CDR1 and CDR2: LGHNA, YNFKEQ. This CDR3 has 13 amino acids. Trimming removed 4 bases at V and 2 bases at J, with 7 bases between. CDR3 sequence reads: CASSRDLTDTQYF. CDR3 in DNA: TGTGCCAGCAGCCGGGACCTCACAGATACGCAGTATTTT.

This clone has more than one count but fewer than ten. The genes are TRBV6-5 and TRBJ2-7, with 11 bases that match TRBD1. Per germline, CDR1 MNHEY and CDR2 SVGAGI. The CDR3 sequence is 14 residues long. V shed 6 bases and J 4 bases; nucleotides not matched to a gene: 5. This CDR3 is CASRQDRGLYEQYF. The CDR3 DNA sequence: TGTGCCAGCAGACAGGACAGGGGGCTATACGAGCAGTACTTC.

The chain joins TRBV7-3 to TRBJ2-1; maybe TRBD2 (5 bases). The V end was cut by 2 bases, the J end by 7 bases, with 9 bases between. The germline gives CDR1 SGHTA, CDR2 FQGTGA. The CDR3 totals 13 residues. The CDR3 protein is CASSLQSGNEQFF. The CDR3 DNA is TGTGCCAGCAGCTTACAATCGGGGAATGAGCAGTTCTTC.

The V call is TRBV18, the J call TRBJ2-2; D remains ambiguous. CDR1 is KGHSH and CDR2 is LQKENI in the germline V gene. The CDR3 has 12 residues. The germline V and J ends were trimmed by 2 bases and 7 bases, with 5 bases remaining between them. CDR3 sequence: CASSPSVGELFF. For the CDR3, the DNA is TGTGCCAGCTCACCATCCGTCGGGGAGCTGTTTTTT. Filled out from reference TRBV18 and TRBJ2-2, the complete variable domain reads NAGVMQNPRHLVRRRGQEARLRCSPMKGHSHVYWYRQLPEEGLKFMVYLQKENIIDESGMPKERFSAEFPKEGPSILRIQQVVRGDSAAYFCASSPSVGELFFGEGSRLTVL.

The chain combines TRBV7-2 with TRBJ2-7, with D possibly being TRBD1 (6 bases). This CDR3 has 15 residues. CDR1 and CDR2 (germline): SGHTA, FQGNSA. Trimming left V 2 bases short and J 0 bases short, with 11 bases between. This CDR3 is CASSLLGQTSYEQYF. The CDR3 DNA is TGTGCCAGCAGCTTACTCGGACAGACCTCCTACGAGCAGTACTTC.

The rearrangement joins TRBV23-1 to TRBJ2-2; the D is unclear. TRBV23-1 is an open reading frame whose function is uncertain. This CDR3 comprises 13 residues. The V and J ends lost 3 bases and 1 base respectively, with 3 bases between them. The CDR3 sequence is CASSHENTGELFF. In nucleotides, the CDR3 is TGCGCCAGCAGTCACGAGAACACCGGGGAGCTGTTTTTT.

Here the CDR3 DNA reads TGTGCCAGCAGCCCACAGGGGCGCTCCACTGAAGCTTTCTTT. It translates to CASSPQGRSTEAFF. This chain joins TRBV7-9 and TRBJ1-1; 7 positions agree with TRBD1. Unmatched junction bases numbered 7, after V lost 5 bases and J lost 4 bases. The CDR3 has 14 amino acids. CDR1 and CDR2 (germline): SEHNR, FQNEAQ (reference sequence). The whole variable domain, filled in from reference TRBV7-9 and TRBJ1-1, reads DTGVSQNPRHKITKRGQNVTFRCDPISEHNRLYWYRQTLGQGPEFLTYFQNEAQLEKSRLLSDRFSAERPKGSFSTLEIQRTEQGDSAMYLCASSPQGRSTEAFFGQGTRLTVV.

The V and J genes are TRBV27 and TRBJ1-5; D perhaps matches TRBD1 (5 bases). V was shortened by 11 bases and J by 5 bases, with 16 bases between the two germline ends. The CDR3 spans 13 residues. Germline V gene lookup returns CDR1 MNHEY and CDR2 SMNVEV (reference sequence). The CDR3 spells CALGQPRDQPQHF. The CDR3 DNA sequence: TGTGCCCTCGGGCAGCCCAGGGATCAGCCCCAGCATTTT.

This clone was recorded a few times. CDR3 loop: CASSPGQGPFHEQYF. CDR3 nucleotides: TGCGCCAGCAGCCCCGGACAGGGCCCTTTCCACGAGCAGTACTTC. The gene calls are TRBV5-1 and TRBJ2-7, with 8 bases aligning to TRBD1. CDR3 length equals 15 residues. Germline V gene data show CDR1 as SGHRS and CDR2 as YFSETQ. J lost 5 bases, V lost 4 bases, and 11 bases had no gene match.

The V call is TRBV7-9, the J call TRBJ1-6; D is possibly TRBD1 (5 bases). Per the germline V gene, CDR1 is SEHNR and CDR2 is FQNEAQ (reference sequence). Deletions cut 4 bases from V and 5 bases from J, with 9 bases between. The CDR3 is made up of 14 amino acids. CDR3 DNA: TGTGCCAGCAGCTCCGGGACGGATAATTCACCCCTCCACTTT. Translated: CASSSGTDNSPLHF.

The CDR3 loop is CASSLGLLMARLDTGELFF. The CDR3 DNA reads TGTGCCAGCAGCTTAGGTTTGTTGATGGCGCGGCTCGACACCGGGGAGCTGTTTTTT. V gene TRBV7-2 combines with J gene TRBJ2-2; D gene ambiguous. Germline V CDR1 and CDR2: SGHTA, FQGNSA. The CDR3 loop spans 19 amino acids. Trimming cost V 1 base and J 3 bases, with 21 bases left between them. The complete variable domain, with remaining parts taken from reference TRBV7-2 and TRBJ2-2, reads GAGVSQSPSNKVTEKGKDVELRCDPISGHTALYWYRQSLGQGLEFLIYFQGNSAPDKSGLPSDRFSAERTGGSVSTLTIQRTQQEDSAVYLCASSLGLLMARLDTGELFFGEGSRLTVL.

This CDR3 reads CASSLVTSVNEQYF. CDR3 bases: TGTGCCAGCAGCTTAGTTACTAGCGTGAACGAGCAGTACTTC. V and J are TRBV7-9 and TRBJ2-7; 7 positions agree with TRBD2. Germline lookup yields CDR1 SEHNR and CDR2 FQNEAQ (reference sequence). V gave up 1 base and J gave up 5 bases; unmatched junction bases: 5. This CDR3 spans 14 amino acids.

The rearrangement links TRBV29-1 to TRBJ1-1; TRBD1 might be the D (5 bases). The CDR3 consists of 14 residues. Per germline, CDR1 SQVTM and CDR2 ANQGSEA. The V end lost 3 bases, the J end lost 1 base, and 12 bases lay between the germline ends. CDR3 bases: TGCAGCGTTGACGTCACGGGGGGGAACACTGAAGCTTTCTTT. Protein sequence: CSVDVTGGNTEAFF.

The chain is built from TRBV5-1 and TRBJ1-2, with 10 nucleotides matching TRBD1. The ends lost 1 base at V and 8 bases at J; junction bases unmatched: 14. This CDR3 contains 17 residues. Germline values: CDR1 SGHRS, CDR2 YFSETQ. CDR3 loop: CASSLTSTGGLAGGYTF. The DNA of the CDR3 is TGCGCCAGCAGCTTGACGTCGACAGGGGGCCTGGCCGGAGGCTACACCTTC.

CDR3 in amino acids: CASSLWEGAEAFF. The CDR3 DNA follows: TGTGCCAGCAGCTTGTGGGAGGGGGCGGAGGCTTTCTTT. The chain has TRBV5-4 and TRBJ1-1, with 7 positions matching TRBD1. The CDR3 extends over 13 amino acids. V dropped 1 base and J dropped 11; count of bases not matched to a gene: 8. In germline, CDR1 is SGHNT, CDR2 YYREEE (reference sequence).

The chain joins TRBV29-1 to TRBJ2-1, with 8 bases identical to TRBD2. The CDR3 length is 14 residues. Germline V gene sequence: CDR1 SQVTM, CDR2 ANQGSEA. The junction had 8 bases not matched to a gene; V was cut back by 4 bases and J by 6 bases. The CDR3 region has the DNA TGCAGCGTTGTAGCGGGGCGAGGTGGCAATGAGCAGTTCTTC. This sequence encodes CSVVAGRGGNEQFF.

V is TRBV19 and J is TRBJ1-4; weak D call: TRBD1 (5 bases). The CDR3 is made up of 15 amino acids. The V end was cut by 5 bases, the J end by 5 bases, with 15 bases between. Germline CDR1 reads LNHDA; CDR2 reads SQIVND (reference sequence). Here the CDR3 reads CASSETATPNEKLFF. The CDR3 DNA reads as TGTGCCAGTAGTGAGACAGCGACTCCGAATGAAAAACTGTTTTTT.

The rearrangement links TRBV7-2 to TRBJ2-5; D is unresolved. V lost 5 bases and J lost 4, with 20 bases in between. This CDR3 is built from 16 residues. Per germline, CDR1 SGHTA and CDR2 FQGNSA. CDR3 region: CASSPLGRTPGETQYF. Written as DNA, the CDR3 is TGTGCCAGCAGCCCTTTAGGACGGACCCCCGGAGAGACCCAGTACTTC. Variable domain in full (rest from reference TRBV7-2 and TRBJ2-5): GAGVSQSPSNKVTEKGKDVELRCDPISGHTALYWYRQSLGQGLEFLIYFQGNSAPDKSGLPSDRFSAERTGGSVSTLTIQRTQQEDSAVYLCASSPLGRTPGETQYFGPGTRLLVL.

The CDR3, as DNA: TGCGCCAGCACGGCGGATGCGAACACCGGGGAGCTGTTTTTT. This encodes CASTADANTGELFF. This rearrangement joins TRBV5-1 to TRBJ2-2; D is unresolved. Germline V gene lookup returns CDR1 SGHRS and CDR2 YFSETQ. CDR3 length: 14 residues. Trimming removed 6 bases from V and 0 bases from J, with 9 bases in between.